This T cell receptor (beta chain) was sequenced for a study of cytomegalovirus exposure and HLA in healthy donors. Whole-study findings and limits: Analyses of presence and absence presupposed an approximately uniform sequencing depth across donors. Segments of the TCR beta V type were, in most cases, productive about 90% or about 30% of the time in an earlier analysis.

As regards this clone: The antigen remains unidentified.

Primers: 60 Vbeta forward and 13 Jbeta reverse. Only in-frame clones appear in the TCRdb table, and some are missing; sequencing was by immunoSEQ multiplex PCR. The data show about 130,000 clones, around 70% seen once. The germline V gene has CDR1 SGHDT and CDR2 YYEEEE. The CDR3 contains 18 residues. J gave up 4 bases and V 1 base, and 13 bases lay outside the gene matches. Sequenced input: PBMCs. V gene TRBV5-6 combines with J gene TRBJ1-2; TRBD1 matches at 10 bases. The sequence was obtained from a man between 35 and 55 years old in good health and CMV-seropositive. The CDR3 is CASSLKFRDRGIGYGYTF. The CDR3 DNA is TGTGCCAGCAGCTTGAAGTTCCGGGACAGGGGTATCGGCTATGGCTACACCTTC.